Listed here are 5 T cell receptor beta chains from one sample, sequenced in a study of cytomegalovirus exposure and HLA in healthy donors. Researchers ran the PCR with 60 Vbeta and 13 Jbeta primers. Clones were sequenced by immunoSEQ multiplex PCR, and TCRdb holds only the in-frame ones, with some missing. The repertoire holds around 120,000 clones, with over 70% as singletons. Sequencing input: PBMCs. All receptors come from a female donor in good health and CMV-seropositive.

The CDR3 region is CASSSGQIDSPLHF. The CDR3 nucleotides are TGCGCCAGCAGCTCAGGACAGATAGATTCACCCCTCCACTTT. This chain connects TRBV5-1 to TRBJ1-6; D may be TRBD1 (6 bases). Between the trimmed V and J ends, which lost 3 bases and 8 bases, there was a span of 12 bases. CDR1 is SGHRS and CDR2 is YFSETQ in the germline V gene. This CDR3 has 14 residues. Variable domain in full (rest from reference TRBV5-1 and TRBJ1-6): KAGVTQTPRYLIKTRGQQVTLSCSPISGHRSVSWYQQTPGQGLQFLFEYFSETQRNKGNFPGRFSGRQFSNSRSEMNVSTLELGDSALYLCASSSGQIDSPLHFGNGTRLTVT.

The chain is built from TRBV27 and TRBJ1-5, with 7 bases lining up with TRBD1. V lost 3 bases to trimming and J lost 5 bases; unmatched junction nucleotides: 4. This CDR3 has 14 residues. Per the germline V gene, CDR1 is MNHEY and CDR2 is SMNVEV (reference sequence). The CDR3 is CASSLVRGHQPQHF. The CDR3 region has the DNA TGTGCCAGCAGTTTGGTGAGGGGGCATCAGCCCCAGCATTTT.

The chain recombines TRBV7-9 with TRBJ1-5; a weak D match, TRBD1 (5 bases). With 5 bases removed from V and 5 bases from J, the gap between germline ends came to 7 bases. Germline V gives CDR1 SEHNR, CDR2 FQNEAQ (reference sequence). The CDR3 is made up of 12 amino acids. The CDR3 DNA is TGTGCCAGCAGCCAGGGTGATCAGCCCCAGCATTTT. This sequence encodes CASSQGDQPQHF.

This clone was detected a few times. V gene TRBV28 combines with J gene TRBJ2-7; 8 bases are a match to TRBD2. This CDR3 has 14 residues. Germline values: CDR1 MDHEN, CDR2 SYDVKM. After removal of 9 bases from V and 3 bases from J, the junction contained 10 bases not matched to a gene. The DNA of the CDR3 is TGTGCCAGTTTCGGGACTAGTTCTGTCTACGAGCAGTACTTC. The encoded protein is CASFGTSSVYEQYF.

This chain connects TRBV5-6 to TRBJ2-2; the D is unclear. The CDR3 extends over 14 amino acids. The V gene's germline CDR1 is SGHDT and CDR2 YYEEEE. Trimming took off 4 bases at V and 1 base at J, with 8 bases between the two ends. In DNA, the CDR3 is TGTGCCAGCAGCCCACTCTTGAACACCGGGGAGCTGTTTTTT. Amino acid sequence: CASSPLLNTGELFF.